The next 32 T cell receptor beta chains were all read from a single sample in a study of regulatory T cells in long-lasting Graves disease (dated by TCRdb to the early 2020s). The library was generated by multiplex PCR. The sequencing machine was an Illumina HiSeq 4000. CDR3 regions were amplified by Arm-PCR with iRepertoire HTBI primers to construct TCR beta libraries. The raw public data were reprocessed by TCRdb itself: fastp quality trimming at Q25, MiXCR clonotype calling, in-frame beta chains only. When rows share a CDR3 protein, they turn into one entry using the most common DNA and genes. This sample is represented by about 420,000 distinct CDR3 sequences; approximately 16% of them were singletons. About 25% of the sample lies in the top ten. The sample's time point label, decoded: newly diagnosed GD, antithyroid drugs for less than 3 months. For both TCR sequencing and RNA sequencing, RNA was extracted from PBMCs using TRIzol.

In addition, the sample was reused for a study of T cells in Graves' hyperthyroidism and ophthalmopathy.

Sample: peripheral blood mononuclear cells (PBMCs), taken at new diagnosis, from a patient treated with antithyroid drugs. Receptor source: a woman under 30 with Graves disease. Donor details come from another sample of the same person, matched by shared clones.

J is TRBJ2-3 and V is TRBV12-3 or TRBV12-4; D gene uncertain. The CDR3 has 16 residues. V was clipped by 7 bases and J by 7 bases, with 24 bases between them. CDR3 residues: CASTRGRVGIINTQYF. CDR3 sequence (DNA): TGTGCCAGCACTCGAGGACGGGTGGGGATCATAAATACGCAGTATTTT.

V and J are TRBV28 and TRBJ2-6, with a weak D call TRBD1 (5 bases). Trimming pared 6 bases from V and 2 bases from J, leaving 23 bases between. Germline CDR1 MDHEN, CDR2 SYDVKM. The CDR3 is 19 amino acids. Here the CDR3 DNA reads TGTGCCAGCAGACAAACTAAAACTGACTGGGGCCCTGGGGCCAACGTCCTGACTTTC. This encodes CASRQTKTDWGPGANVLTF. The variable domain in full, completed from reference TRBV28 and TRBJ2-6, reads DVKVTQSSRYLVKRTGEKVFLECVQDMDHENMFWYRQDPGLGLRLIYFSYDVKMKEKGDIPEGYSVSREKKERFSLILESASTNQTSMYLCASRQTKTDWGPGANVLTFGAGSRLTVL.

This clonotype occurred many times. The rearrangement links TRBV20-1 to TRBJ2-7; D remains ambiguous. This CDR3 spans 13 amino acids. The germline gives CDR1 DFQATT, CDR2 SNEGSKA (reference sequence). V was clipped by 2 bases and J by 2 bases, with 10 bases between them. The CDR3, as DNA: TGCAGTGCTAGATTGAGGTCAACCTACGAGCAGTACTTC. Its translation: CSARLRSTYEQYF.

With regard to this clonotype: A clone one base away is much larger, so this may be a read error. The genes are TRBV2 and TRBJ2-7, with D unclear. Between the trimmed V and J ends, which lost 4 bases and 3 bases, there was a span of 10 bases. Germline lookup yields CDR1 SNHLY and CDR2 FYNNEI. The CDR3 has 13 residues. CDR3 nucleotides: TGTGCCAGCAGTGGAGCTGCAGGCTACGAGCAGTACTTC. Protein sequence: CASSGAAGYEQYF.

This clonotype was found a few times. Germline is not matched at one junction end, which may reflect a read error. The chain links TRBV28 to TRBJ2-7; the D is unclear. Germline V CDR1 and CDR2: MDHEN, SYDVKM. This CDR3 is built from 12 residues. The CDR3 region has the DNA TGTGTCAGCAGTTTCCGGACGTACGAGCAGTACTTC. This translates into CVSSFRTYEQYF.

The chain is built from TRBV6-2 or TRBV6-3 and TRBJ1-3; D gene unclear. Germline CDR1 is MNHEY and CDR2 is SVGEGT. The CDR3 length is 14 residues. Trimming stripped 6 bases from V and 4 bases from J, with 13 bases between. CDR3 protein: CASSLNQWGNTIYF. CDR3 DNA sequence: TGTGCCAGCAGCCTTAACCAGTGGGGAAACACCATATATTTT.

The J gene is TRBJ2-2, the V gene TRBV18; unclear D gene. The CDR3 sequence is 13 residues long. From germline, CDR1 is KGHSH and CDR2 LQKENI. The V and J ends lost 2 bases and 7 bases respectively, with 8 bases between them. CDR3 protein: CASSPTEGGELFF. The CDR3, as DNA: TGTGCCAGCTCACCAACGGAAGGCGGGGAGCTGTTTTTT.

The genes are TRBV7-2 and TRBJ2-1, with 7 bases lining up with TRBD1. This CDR3 spans 15 amino acids. In germline, CDR1 is SGHTA, CDR2 FQGNSA. The junction had 5 bases not matched to a gene; V was cut back by 5 bases and J by 1 base. CDR3 in amino acids: CASSPDRVSYNEQFF. CDR3 in DNA: TGTGCCAGCAGCCCCGACAGGGTATCCTACAATGAGCAGTTCTTC.

The chain combines TRBV3-1 with TRBJ2-2, with 8 positions matching TRBD2. There are 12 residues in the CDR3. The V and J ends lost 1 base and 15 bases, in that order; junction bases with no gene match: 4. Looked up from germline, CDR1 is LGHDT and CDR2 is YNNKEL (reference sequence). CDR3: CASSQVGGGMFF. CDR3 nucleotides: TGTGCCAGCAGCCAAGTCGGGGGGGGGATGTTTTTT.

The V and J genes are TRBV28 and TRBJ2-3; 12 bases agree with TRBD2. Judging by the DNA end, TRBJ2-5 fits better; the J call may be wrong. Per germline, CDR1 MDHEN and CDR2 SYDVKM. The CDR3 totals 15 residues. The CDR3 nucleotides are TGTGCCAGCAGCCTAGCGGGAGGGCCGCGAGAGACCCAGTACTTC. Amino acid sequence: CASSLAGGPRETQYF.

Ten or more counts support this clonotype. This chain uses TRBV7-2 with TRBJ2-4; 7 bases align to TRBD1. J was trimmed by 8 bases and V by 4 bases; bases with no gene match: 5. The CDR3 consists of 13 residues. Looked up from germline, CDR1 is SGHTA and CDR2 is FQGNSA. The CDR3 region has the DNA TGTGCCAGCAGCTCCCCCGACAGGGACATTCAGTACTTC. Its protein product is CASSSPDRDIQYF.

This clonotype was detected a few times. With a much larger clone just one base away, this may be a read error. The rearrangement links TRBV6-4 to TRBJ1-1, with D uncertain. Trimming took off 5 bases at V and 5 bases at J, with 12 bases between the two ends. The CDR3 loop spans 13 amino acids. In germline, CDR1 is MRHNA, CDR2 SNTAGT. CDR3 sequence: CASSLILGTEAFF. Here the CDR3 DNA reads TGTGCCAGCAGTTTAATTTTGGGGACTGAAGCTTTCTTT.

This clonotype was recorded many times. This sequence joins TRBV2 and TRBJ2-1; no clear D gene. CDR1 and CDR2 (germline): SNHLY, FYNNEI. The V gene lost 7 bases and the J gene lost 5 bases, with 6 bases spanning the gap. The CDR3 is 11 amino acids. The CDR3 region has the DNA TGTGCCAGCACTGGGGACAATGAGCAGTTCTTC. It encodes CASTGDNEQFF.

This clonotype was detected ten times or more. The CDR3 DNA follows: TGTGCCAGCATCAATCTTCCAGGCAACACTGAAGCTTTCTTT. It specifies CASINLPGNTEAFF. The chain employs TRBV11-1 and TRBJ1-1; D gene unclear. Trimming took 7 bases from V and 2 from J, leaving 14 bases between them. The germline V gene encodes CDR1 SGHAT and CDR2 FQDESV (reference sequence). The CDR3 contains 14 residues.

A note on this clonotype: A read error may be the cause here, since a much bigger clone is one base away. This chain connects TRBV20-1 to TRBJ2-7; D is uncertain. V dropped 2 bases and J dropped 6 bases, with 17 bases sitting between them. The CDR3 loop spans 14 amino acids. Germline V gene sequence: CDR1 DFQATT, CDR2 SNEGSKA (reference sequence). The CDR3 loop is CSARLAESFFEQYF. CDR3 nucleotides: TGCAGTGCTAGATTGGCAGAGAGCTTTTTCGAGCAGTACTTC.

This clonotype was picked up a small number of times. V is TRBV30 and J is TRBJ2-5; 13 bases match TRBD2. Germline CDR1 reads GTSNPN; CDR2 reads SVGIG (reference sequence). V gave up 3 bases and J gave up 5 bases; unmatched junction bases: 6. The CDR3 covers 15 residues. CDR3 DNA: TGTGCCTGGAGAGGACTAGCGGGAGTTCGGGAGACCCAGTACTTC. Encoded protein: CAWRGLAGVRETQYF.

The rearrangement joins TRBV7-2 to TRBJ2-3, with TRBD2 matching 10 bases. The CDR3 extends over 17 amino acids. Germline assignment: CDR1 SGHTA and CDR2 FQGNSA. J gave up 2 bases and V 3 bases, and 8 bases lay outside the gene matches. The CDR3 sequence: CASSLPLAGESTDTQYF. In DNA, the CDR3 is TGTGCCAGCAGCTTGCCTCTAGCGGGAGAATCCACAGATACGCAGTATTTT. Based on the CDR3 plus reference TRBV7-2 and TRBJ2-3, the full variable domain is GAGVSQSPSNKVTEKGKDVELRCDPISGHTALYWYRQSLGQGLEFLIYFQGNSAPDKSGLPSDRFSAERTGGSVSTLTIQRTQQEDSAVYLCASSLPLAGESTDTQYFGPGTRLTVL.

This clonotype was detected ten times or more. This rearrangement joins TRBV20-1 to TRBJ2-7; TRBD1 is a possible D gene (6 bases). The V end lost 4 bases, the J end lost 2 bases, and 15 bases lay between the germline ends. Germline CDR1 and CDR2: DFQATT and SNEGSKA (reference sequence). CDR3 length: 14 amino acids. The DNA of the CDR3 is TGCAGTGCTACTAGTCAGGGGAAACCCTACGAGCAGTACTTC. This codes for CSATSQGKPYEQYF.

This clonotype was seen many times. This chain connects TRBV11-2 to TRBJ2-1; 12 bases align to TRBD2. V shed 2 bases, J shed 2 bases, and the junction held 4 bases outside the gene matches. The V gene's germline CDR1 is SGHAT and CDR2 FQNNGV. This CDR3 has 17 amino acids. This chain's CDR3 is CASSLRGTSGPYNEQFF. The CDR3 nucleotides are TGTGCCAGCAGCTTAAGGGGGACTAGCGGGCCCTACAATGAGCAGTTCTTC.

This clonotype was seen more than once but under ten times. The J gene is TRBJ1-5, the V gene TRBV28; D gene uncertain. The germline V and J ends were trimmed by 5 bases and 3 bases, with 20 bases remaining between them. Germline lookup yields CDR1 MDHEN and CDR2 SYDVKM. The CDR3 is 17 residues long. The CDR3 spells CASSLFQISRNNQPQHF. The DNA for the CDR3 is TGTGCCAGCAGTCTTTTCCAGATATCACGGAACAATCAGCCCCAGCATTTT.

This clonotype was recorded at least ten times. The CDR3: CASSPRGRADTQYF. CDR3 sequence (DNA): TGCGCCAGCAGTCCCAGGGGGCGGGCAGATACGCAGTATTTT. The chain couples TRBV5-1 to TRBJ2-3; 8 positions match TRBD1. CDR1 SGHRS and CDR2 YFSETQ come from the germline V gene. This CDR3 has 14 residues. V trimming: 5 bases; J trimming: 4 bases; junction bases outside the gene matches: 6.

This clonotype was seen a handful of times. The chain has TRBV28 and TRBJ2-2, with TRBD2 identical over 8 bases. Germline V lookup: CDR1 MDHEN, CDR2 SYDVKM. The CDR3 sequence is 16 residues long. V trimming: 1 base; J trimming: 3 bases; junction bases outside the gene matches: 4. The CDR3 DNA reads TGTGCCAGCAGTTTATTTGGGCGGGAGGACACCGGGGAGCTGTTTTTT. Translated, it gives CASSLFGREDTGELFF. The complete variable domain, with remaining parts taken from reference TRBV28 and TRBJ2-2, reads DVKVTQSSRYLVKRTGEKVFLECVQDMDHENMFWYRQDPGLGLRLIYFSYDVKMKEKGDIPEGYSVSREKKERFSLILESASTNQTSMYLCASSLFGREDTGELFFGEGSRLTVL.

This clonotype was recorded many times. V and J are TRBV28 and TRBJ2-7, with D possibly being TRBD1 (6 bases). CDR3 length: 15 amino acids. Between the trimmed V and J ends, which lost 3 bases and 0 bases, there was a span of 12 bases. Germline CDR1 is MDHEN and CDR2 is SYDVKM. CDR3 sequence: CASSLDRLSSYEQYF. CDR3 nucleotides: TGTGCCAGCAGTTTGGACAGATTAAGCTCCTACGAGCAGTACTTC.

This clonotype was seen repeatedly, ten times or more. The rearrangement uses TRBV11-3 and TRBJ2-1; 9 bases are shared with TRBD2. The V segment lost 6 bases and the J segment 8 bases; nucleotides outside the gene matches: 2. Germline-derived CDR1 and CDR2 are SGHNT and YENEEA. CDR3 length: 12 amino acids. The CDR3 DNA is TGTGCCAGCAGTCGGACTAGCGATGAGCAGTTCTTC. Amino acid sequence: CASSRTSDEQFF.

This clonotype was seen repeatedly, ten times or more. This chain joins TRBV29-1 and TRBJ1-1; weak D call: TRBD1 (5 bases). The V gene's germline CDR1 is SQVTM and CDR2 ANQGSEA. The CDR3 sequence is 14 residues long. V lost 6 bases to trimming and J lost 4 bases, with 18 bases between them. The CDR3 region is CSVTKGALGTEAFF. The CDR3 DNA reads as TGCAGCGTCACGAAAGGGGCCTTGGGCACTGAAGCTTTCTTT.

As to this clonotype: A read error may explain this, as a much larger clone is one base away. The chain carries TRBV11-3 and TRBJ1-1; D is unresolved. Germline-derived CDR1 and CDR2 are SGHNT and YENEEA. V shed 6 bases and J shed 0 bases, with 11 bases lying between them. This CDR3 is 14 amino acids long. CDR3 DNA sequence: TGTGCCAGCAGGTTTACTACATTGAACACTGAAGCTTTCTTT. This encodes CASRFTTLNTEAFF.

This clonotype turned up a few times. A much larger clone lies one base from this, so it may be a read error. This rearrangement joins TRBV6-1 to TRBJ2-3; TRBD2 agrees at 16 bases. The CDR3 is 15 amino acids. Trimming at V came to 6 bases and at J to 4 bases, leaving 1 base not matched to a gene. Per the germline V gene, CDR1 is MNHNS and CDR2 is SASEGT. The CDR3 protein is CASRGLAGGPDTQYF. Written as DNA, the CDR3 is TGTGCCAGCAGGGGACTAGCGGGAGGGCCAGATACGCAGTATTTT.

This clonotype was observed at least ten times. The rearrangement links TRBV28 to TRBJ1-1; D is undetermined. The V gene's germline CDR1 is MDHEN and CDR2 SYDVKM. There are 15 residues in the CDR3. V lost 1 base to trimming and J lost 0 bases, with 9 bases between them. The CDR3 region has the DNA TGTGCCAGCAGTTTATCTGTTCGGCTGAACACTGAAGCTTTCTTT. Residues: CASSLSVRLNTEAFF.

This clonotype was counted many times. The chain employs TRBV27 and TRBJ2-5; the match to TRBD2 covers 9 bases. The CDR3 has 17 residues. The germline CDR1 and CDR2 sequences are MNHEY and SMNVEV (reference sequence). Trimming at V came to 6 bases and at J to 4 bases, leaving 15 bases not matched to a gene. The chain's CDR3 is CASRGMVAGVGLETQYF. DNA of the CDR3: TGTGCCAGCAGGGGGATGGTAGCGGGAGTGGGTCTAGAGACCCAGTACTTC.

In its sample, this clonotype was seen many times. CDR3 sequence reads: CAWSSGGPGDTQYF. CDR3 nucleotides: TGTGCCTGGAGTTCGGGAGGGCCGGGAGATACGCAGTATTTT. The V gene is TRBV30, the J gene TRBJ2-3; 8 nucleotides line up with TRBD2. After removal of 2 bases from V and 5 bases from J, the junction contained 6 bases not matched to a gene. Germline values: CDR1 GTSNPN, CDR2 SVGIG (reference sequence). The CDR3 is made up of 14 amino acids.

The J gene is TRBJ1-1, the V gene TRBV2; D not resolved. Trimming removed 6 bases from V and 4 bases from J, with 18 bases in between. Germline CDR1 is SNHLY and CDR2 is FYNNEI. The CDR3 length is 15 residues. The CDR3, as DNA: TGTGCCAGCAGATTAACCGGGAAAACTTTCACTGAAGCTTTCTTT. Translating it yields CASRLTGKTFTEAFF.

This clonotype was found many times. The chain employs TRBV5-6 and TRBJ2-5, with TRBD1 matching 9 bases. The CDR3 consists of 16 residues. V gave up 0 bases and J gave up 4 bases; unmatched junction bases: 7. The germline CDR1 and CDR2 sequences are SGHDT and YYEEEE. CDR3 loop: CASSLVGQGAGETQYF. CDR3 DNA: TGTGCCAGCAGCTTGGTGGGACAGGGCGCCGGAGAGACCCAGTACTTC.